This T cell receptor (beta chain) is from a study of human T cells and chemical hapten exposure. One entry per CDR3 protein results from TCRdb running MiXCR on the RACE reads. The sample includes under 50,000 distinct CDR3 sequences, roughly 7.2% seen only once; the top ten take roughly 1.3%. Described time point: pre-sensitization, week 0. Treatment reported: therapeutic diphenylcyclopropenone sensitization with weekly scalp DPC. Note on this clonotype: The antigen is unknown. A clone one base away is much larger, so this may be a read error.

The CDR3 loop spans 13 amino acids. The germline V gene has CDR1 KGHSH and CDR2 LQKENI. General study points: Alopecia was present in the donors, so their immune response may differ from healthy people's.

The TCR comes from a woman between 50 and 59 years old with alopecia areata. Some clones in this sample may be carry-over from other donors' samples. The sample consisted of whole blood, taken in connection with sensitization to the hapten diphenylcyclopropenone (DPC). The chain is built from TRBV18 and TRBJ2-7; TRBD2 matches 7 bases. Here the CDR3 reads CARSRTGRNEQYF. The CDR3 DNA sequence: TGTGCCAGGTCACGCACCGGGAGGAACGAGCAGTACTTC.